This T cell receptor (beta chain) was identified during a study of cytomegalovirus exposure and HLA in healthy donors. Overall study findings and caveats: Among TCR beta chains, those listed as cytomegalovirus-associated numbered 164.

CDR1 is SSHAT and CDR2 is FNYEAQ in the germline V gene (reference sequence). J lost 8 bases, V lost 5 bases, and 13 bases had no gene match. This CDR3 is built from 16 residues. About this clone: Antigen specificity is unknown.

Clones were sequenced by immunoSEQ multiplex PCR, and TCRdb holds only the in-frame ones, with some missing. The sample lists more than 250,000 clones, 86% occurring once. Sequenced sample: PBMCs. The chain uses TRBV7-7 and TRBJ2-1, with 9 bases that match TRBD1. This receptor was obtained from a young woman in good health and CMV-seronegative. CDR3 loop: CASSRTLQGAHDEQFF. CDR3 coding DNA: TGTGCCAGCAGCCGTACTCTACAGGGGGCGCACGATGAGCAGTTCTTC.